This T cell receptor beta chain is drawn from a study of T cells in Graves' hyperthyroidism and ophthalmopathy. Study-wide context: Peripheral blood was taken when the disease was first diagnosed, before any treatment began. Points from the study as a whole: From stable hyperthyroidism, ophthalmopathy was set apart by a 13 V-J model. Peripheral blood also featured most of the thyroid clonotypes expanded above 0.001.

This clonotype was observed a few times. Its antigen is unidentified. The CDR3 loop spans 14 amino acids. Germline trimming cut 1 base from V and 5 bases from J; bases unmatched to any gene: 5. The V gene's germline CDR1 is LNHDA and CDR2 SQIVND (reference sequence). Amplified TCR beta CDR3 regions came from RNA transcripts. Using the HTBI primer set, a first-round RT-PCR was run on the TCR CDR3. TCRdb re-derived calls from the multiplex PCR reads in MiXCR, one entry per CDR3 protein. Of hundreds of thousands of distinct CDR3 sequences in the sample, approximately 21% were seen once. Exclusions: uncontrolled infection, other autoimmune disease, pregnancy, lactation.

The clonotype originates from a man aged 25-45 years with Graves' ophthalmopathy. Source material: blood. The chain has TRBV19 and TRBJ2-7, with 7 bases that match TRBD2. The CDR3 loop reads CASSIVPGGDEQYF. CDR3 bases: TGTGCCAGTAGTATAGTACCGGGAGGCGACGAGCAGTACTTC.